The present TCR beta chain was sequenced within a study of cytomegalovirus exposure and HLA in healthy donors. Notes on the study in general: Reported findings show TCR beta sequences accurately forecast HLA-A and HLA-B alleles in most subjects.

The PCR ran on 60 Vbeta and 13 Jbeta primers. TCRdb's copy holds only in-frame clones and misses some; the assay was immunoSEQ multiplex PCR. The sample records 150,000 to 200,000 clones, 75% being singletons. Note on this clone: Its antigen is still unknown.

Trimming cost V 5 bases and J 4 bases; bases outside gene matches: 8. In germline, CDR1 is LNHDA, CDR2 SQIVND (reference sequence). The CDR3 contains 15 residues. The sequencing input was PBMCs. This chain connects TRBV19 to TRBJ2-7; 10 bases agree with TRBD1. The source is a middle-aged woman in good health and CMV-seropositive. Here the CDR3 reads CASSSIGTGAYEQYF. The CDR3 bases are TGTGCCAGTAGTTCCATCGGGACAGGGGCTTACGAGCAGTACTTC.